The present TCR beta chain was sequenced within a study of a mutant IDH1 vaccine in newly diagnosed glioma. About the study: A roughly 60% male, approximately 38% female split and a mean age of around 41 years characterized treated patients. General study results and limits: Vaccine-induced responses were seen in more than 90% of patients, spanning several MHC alleles.

Documented time point: baseline, week 1 (first vaccination visit). Documented treatment: pre-vaccination baseline after standard-of-care therapy. Astrocytomas found in donors were new, WHO grade 3 or 4, IDH1-mutant and ATRX-lost. Germline CDR1 reads MGHRA; CDR2 reads YSYEKL. V lost 0 bases and J lost 5, with 7 bases in between. The CDR3 spans 14 residues. As regards this clone: Its antigen is unidentified.

Here immunoSEQ multiplex PCR was the method, and the copy in TCRdb shows in-frame clones only, minus some. The sample gives tens of thousands of clones, roughly 82% of which show up once; about 5.2% is in the top ten. The sequence came from a man aged 40-50 years with glioma. Some clones in this sample may be carry-over from other donors' samples. Here the sequenced sample was PBMCs, taken from a glioma patient treated with radiotherapy, temozolomide or both. This rearrangement joins TRBV4-1 to TRBJ1-4; D call uncertain. CDR3 in DNA: TGCGCCAGCAGCCAAGACAGTTCGAATGAAAAACTGTTTTTT. Translated, it gives CASSQDSSNEKLFF.